Following are 14 T cell receptor beta chains from one sample sequenced in a study of cytomegalovirus exposure and HLA in healthy donors. Both 60 Vbeta primers and 13 Jbeta primers went into the PCR. Data came from immunoSEQ multiplex PCR; TCRdb stores just in-frame clones and leaves some out. The table includes about 140,000 clones, 80% to 85% detected once. The sequenced material came from PBMCs. Receptors were obtained from a female donor in good health and CMV-seronegative.

In regard to this clone: One end of the junction does not line up with germline, which may come from a read error. This rearrangement joins TRBV28 to TRBJ1-1, with a possible D match to TRBD1 (5 bases). The CDR3 loop spans 15 amino acids. Germline CDR1 is MDHEN and CDR2 is SYDVKM. The CDR3 DNA reads TGTGCCAGCATCATCGGGGGGGAAGGGAACGCTGAAGCTTTCTTT. The encoded protein is CASIIGGEGNAEAFF.

This chain joins TRBV9 and TRBJ1-1; D unresolved. Germline CDR1 SGDLS, CDR2 YYNGEE. V was clipped by 3 bases and J by 7 bases, with 10 bases between them. The CDR3 extends over 12 amino acids. CDR3 sequence (DNA): TGTGCCAGCAGCGCCCAGGTGGGTGAAGCTTTCTTT. This gives the protein CASSAQVGEAFF.

This clone occurred a few times. The V call is TRBV7-9, the J call TRBJ2-1; tentative D call: TRBD2 (6 bases). The V and J ends lost 5 bases and 12 bases respectively, with 14 bases between them. This CDR3 is 12 amino acids long. Germline V CDR1 and CDR2: SEHNR, FQNEAQ (reference sequence). Here the CDR3 DNA reads TGTGCCAGCAGCCCTAGCGACCGGGGGCAGTTCTTC. Protein sequence: CASSPSDRGQFF. The whole variable domain, filled in from reference TRBV7-9 and TRBJ2-1, reads DTGVSQNPRHKITKRGQNVTFRCDPISEHNRLYWYRQTLGQGPEFLTYFQNEAQLEKSRLLSDRFSAERPKGSFSTLEIQRTEQGDSAMYLCASSPSDRGQFFGPGTRLTVL.

The chain links TRBV30 to TRBJ2-7; 10 bases fit TRBD1. This CDR3 is 17 amino acids long. CDR1 and CDR2 (germline): GTSNPN, SVGIG (reference sequence). V trimming: 3 bases; J trimming: 2 bases; junction bases outside the gene matches: 13. CDR3 sequence (DNA): TGTGCCTGGAGCGGCCTTGGAGGGACAGGGGTTACCTACGAGCAGTACTTC. Translating it yields CAWSGLGGTGVTYEQYF.

This CDR3 reads CSVSRTVQNTEAFF. DNA for the CDR3: TGCAGCGTTTCCCGGACAGTACAGAACACTGAAGCTTTCTTT. V and J are TRBV29-1 and TRBJ1-1; D perhaps matches TRBD1 (6 bases). CDR3 length equals 14 residues. The ends were cut back, 5 bases at V and 1 base at J, with 14 bases in the middle. Germline V lookup: CDR1 SQVTM, CDR2 ANQGSEA.

The chain uses TRBV9 and TRBJ2-1, with 12 bases fitting TRBD2. Germline CDR1 and CDR2: SGDLS and YYNGEE. There are 15 residues in the CDR3. V dropped 6 bases and J dropped 4; count of bases not matched to a gene: 5. Here the CDR3 reads CASTRTSGIYNEQFF. CDR3 DNA: TGTGCCAGCACCCGGACTAGCGGGATATACAATGAGCAGTTCTTC.

The rearrangement joins TRBV6-5 to TRBJ2-2; D uncertain. Looked up from germline, CDR1 is MNHEY and CDR2 is SVGAGI. Trimming removed 2 bases at V and 8 bases at J, with 12 bases between. The CDR3 has 14 amino acids. The CDR3 coding sequence is TGTGCCAGCAGTTACCCCGACTTAGGTGGGGAGCTGTTTTTT. It codes for CASSYPDLGGELFF.

The chain recombines TRBV28 with TRBJ2-1, with 9 bases lining up with TRBD2. Germline assignment: CDR1 MDHEN and CDR2 SYDVKM. V trimming: 6 bases; J trimming: 5 bases; junction bases outside the gene matches: 8. The CDR3 covers 15 residues. CDR3 loop: CASSPLAGFHNEQFF. As DNA, the CDR3 is TGTGCCAGCAGCCCACTAGCGGGTTTTCACAATGAGCAGTTCTTC.

The chain links TRBV5-4 to TRBJ2-5; 9 bases agree with TRBD2. Germline assignment: CDR1 SGHNT and CDR2 YYREEE (reference sequence). The V and J ends lost 4 bases and 2 bases, in that order; junction bases with no gene match: 6. CDR3 length: 15 amino acids. In DNA, the CDR3 is TGTGCCAGCAGCATTAGCGGGAGTTGGCAAGAGACCCAGTACTTC. Its translation is CASSISGSWQETQYF. Full variable domain (missing parts from reference TRBV5-4 and TRBJ2-5): ETGVTQSPTHLIKTRGQQVTLRCSSQSGHNTVSWYQQALGQGPQFIFQYYREEENGRGNFPPRFSGLQFPNYSSELNVNALELDDSALYLCASSISGSWQETQYFGPGTRLLVL.

A single count supports this clone. The V and J genes are TRBV28 and TRBJ1-5; D perhaps matches TRBD1 (5 bases). Per the germline V gene, CDR1 is MDHEN and CDR2 is SYDVKM. This CDR3 region has 15 residues. Trimming took off 2 bases at V and 15 bases at J, with 23 bases between the two ends. CDR3 nucleotides: TGTGCCAGCAGTTTACTCGACAGACCCATGGCGGGACGGCATTTT. Translation: CASSLLDRPMAGRHF.

The rearrangement uses TRBV18 and TRBJ1-3; no clear D gene. CDR3 size: 15 residues. V lost 3 bases and J 0 bases, leaving 9 bases between the germline ends. Germline values: CDR1 KGHSH, CDR2 LQKENI. The CDR3 here is CASSPSQFSGNTIYF. The CDR3 nucleotides are TGTGCCAGCTCACCGTCACAGTTCTCTGGAAACACCATATATTTT.

This chain uses TRBV11-3 with TRBJ2-7; 9 bases map to TRBD2. CDR1 SGHNT and CDR2 YENEEA come from the germline V gene. The CDR3 has 13 amino acids. CDR3 amino acids: CAAGLAGTYEQYF. The CDR3 bases are TGTGCGGCCGGGCTAGCGGGAACCTACGAGCAGTACTTC.

A single count supports this clone. The chain links TRBV19 to TRBJ2-2, with D perhaps matching TRBD1 (6 bases). The germline gives CDR1 LNHDA, CDR2 SQIVND (reference sequence). CDR3 length: 16 residues. V lost 3 bases and J 2 bases, leaving 13 bases between the germline ends. The CDR3 is CASSIGRGGNTGELFF. The CDR3 nucleotides read TGTGCCAGTAGTATTGGTAGAGGGGGTAACACCGGGGAGCTGTTTTTT.

CDR3 nucleotides: TGTGCCGCGAGGGACTCCTACGAGCAGTACTTC. Its translation: CAARDSYEQYF. This rearrangement joins TRBV2 to TRBJ2-7; tentative D call: TRBD2 (5 bases). CDR1 and CDR2 from the germline V gene are SNHLY and FYNNEI. This CDR3 region has 11 residues. Trimming took 11 bases from V and 0 from J, leaving 8 bases between them.